This T cell receptor beta chain is drawn from a study of cytomegalovirus exposure and HLA in healthy donors. The germline V and J ends were trimmed by 2 bases and 4 bases, with 11 bases remaining between them. The CDR3 sequence is 14 residues long. The germline V gene has CDR1 MDHEN and CDR2 SYDVKM. This clone was recorded once. Amplification used 60 Vbeta primers and 13 Jbeta primers. Repertoires were generated with immunoSEQ multiplex PCR, while TCRdb's copy carries only in-frame clones and drops some. The repertoire consists of over 200,000 clones, with just under 85% occurring once and the leading ten covering over 0.5%.

The sample consisted of PBMCs. The origin of this receptor is a woman in her 40s in good health and CMV-seronegative. The V gene is TRBV28, the J gene TRBJ2-5; D is unclear. The CDR3 DNA reads TGTGCCAGCAGTTTAAGGCAGGTTGTAGAGACCCAGTACTTC. Its protein is CASSLRQVVETQYF.